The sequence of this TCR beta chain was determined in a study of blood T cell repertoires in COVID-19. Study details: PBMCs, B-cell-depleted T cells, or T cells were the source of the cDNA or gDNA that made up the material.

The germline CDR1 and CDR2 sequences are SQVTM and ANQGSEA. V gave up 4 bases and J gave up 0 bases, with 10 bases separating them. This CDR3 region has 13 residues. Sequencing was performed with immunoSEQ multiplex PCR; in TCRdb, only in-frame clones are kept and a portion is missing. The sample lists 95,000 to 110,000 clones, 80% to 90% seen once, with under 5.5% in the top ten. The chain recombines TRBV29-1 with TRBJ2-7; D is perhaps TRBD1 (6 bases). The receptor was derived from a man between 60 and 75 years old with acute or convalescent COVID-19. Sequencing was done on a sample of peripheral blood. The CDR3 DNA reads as TGCAGCGTTGGAGGGACATTCTCCTACGAGCAGTACTTC. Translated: CSVGGTFSYEQYF.